Sequencing of this T cell receptor beta chain was carried out in a study of siplizumab effects on memory and regulatory T cells. The assay was immunoSEQ multiplex PCR, and TCRdb's table has in-frame clones only and misses some. The sample holds 100,000 or so clones, 80% to 95% seen once. Germline lookup yields CDR1 GTSNPN and CDR2 SVGIG (reference sequence). The CDR3 loop spans 15 amino acids. V gave up 0 bases and J gave up 6 bases; unmatched junction bases: 4. Sequenced sample: non-Treg CD4+ T cells sorted from blood. The V call is TRBV30, the J call TRBJ1-5; TRBD1 matches 11 bases. The sequence was collected from a human donor in good health. CDR3 nucleotide sequence: TGTGCCTGGAGTGTCCGGACAGGGGGCGTTCAGCCCCAGCATTTT. Protein: CAWSVRTGGVQPQHF.